This T cell receptor (beta chain) was sequenced during a study of cytomegalovirus exposure and HLA in healthy donors. Amplification used 60 Vbeta primers and 13 Jbeta primers. TCRdb's copy holds only in-frame clones and misses some; the assay was immunoSEQ multiplex PCR. The table includes 100,000 to 150,000 clones, 82% detected once. Donors were ostensibly healthy at sampling, although undocumented immune exposures were probable. V was pared by 6 bases and J by 5 bases, with 8 bases of the junction left unmatched. The CDR3 runs to 14 residues. Germline loops: CDR1 MDHEN, CDR2 SYDVKM. This TCR was recovered from a male donor in good health and CMV-seropositive. Material for sequencing was PBMCs. The gene calls are TRBV28 and TRBJ2-7, with TRBD2 identical over 9 bases. CDR3 amino acids: CASRASGIIHEQYF. The CDR3 DNA reads TGTGCCAGCAGGGCTAGCGGGATTATTCACGAGCAGTACTTC.